This TCR beta chain emerged from a study of monozygotic twins with cystic fibrosis. Study conclusions and caveats: Clonality was generally low (median about 0.0095), higher in the most severe patients. No link emerged between shared CDR3 counts and age, concordance or severity.

Sequenced by immunoSEQ multiplex PCR; TCRdb stores in-frame clones only, minus some. The table records about 32,000 clones, 92% of them present only once. Notes on this clone: Its matching antigen is unknown.

Trimming cost V 0 bases and J 5 bases, with 8 bases left between them. The CDR3 is 13 residues long. Per the germline V gene, CDR1 is SGHDT and CDR2 is YYEEEE. The TCR was taken from a girl between 2 and 10 years old with cystic fibrosis. Material for sequencing was blood. V and J are TRBV5-6 and TRBJ1-2; D is uncertain. The CDR3 loop is CASSLVASYGYTF. CDR3 bases: TGTGCCAGCAGCTTGGTGGCTTCATATGGCTACACCTTC.